This TCR beta chain was identified in a study of T cell responses to AZD1222 COVID-19 vaccine. Trimming removed 6 bases at V and 8 bases at J, with 14 bases between. There are 13 residues in the CDR3. Germline V gene sequence: CDR1 WSHSY, CDR2 SAAADI. Clones were sequenced by immunoSEQ multiplex PCR, and TCRdb holds only the in-frame ones, with some missing. The table includes some 180,000 clones, approximately 90% detected once. Whole-study findings and limits: Nearly half of spike-specific TCRs reportedly target unmutated variant regions. Baseline serology detected seropositivity in only six AZD1222 recipients. Donors were mostly white British, more females; clonal diversity possibly underestimated.

A single count supports this clone. Its antigen is not identified. The sample here was peripheral blood, taken on day 0 of AZD1222 vaccination. The sequence derives from an adult in good health. The V call is TRBV10-2, the J call TRBJ2-4; D perhaps matches TRBD2 (6 bases). CDR3 protein: CASSGTGYYIQYF. For the CDR3, the DNA is TGCGCCAGCAGCGGGACTGGCTACTACATTCAGTACTTC.